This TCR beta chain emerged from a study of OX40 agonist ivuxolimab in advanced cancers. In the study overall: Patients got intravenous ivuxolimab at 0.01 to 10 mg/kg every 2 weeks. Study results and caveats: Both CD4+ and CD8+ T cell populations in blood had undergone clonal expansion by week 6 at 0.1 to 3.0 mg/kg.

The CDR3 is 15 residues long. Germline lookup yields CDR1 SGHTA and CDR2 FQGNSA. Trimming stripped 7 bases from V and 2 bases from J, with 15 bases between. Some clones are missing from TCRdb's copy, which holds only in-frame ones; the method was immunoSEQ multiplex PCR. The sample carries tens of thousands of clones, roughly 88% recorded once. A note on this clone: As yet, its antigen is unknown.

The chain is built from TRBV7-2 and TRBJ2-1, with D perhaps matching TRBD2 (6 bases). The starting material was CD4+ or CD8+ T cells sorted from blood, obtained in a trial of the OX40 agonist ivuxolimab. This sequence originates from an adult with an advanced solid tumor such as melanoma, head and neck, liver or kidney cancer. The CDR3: CASTLWDSTYNEQFF. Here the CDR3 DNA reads TGTGCCAGCACCCTCTGGGACTCCACCTACAATGAGCAGTTCTTC.